This is a list of T cell receptor beta chains from one sample in a study of T cell responses to AZD1222 COVID-19 vaccine. The method was immunoSEQ multiplex PCR; TCRdb's version includes in-frame clones alone and lacks a portion of them. There are about 140,000 clones in the sample; roughly 89% occur only once, and about 6% lies in the top ten. Here the sequenced sample was peripheral blood, taken on day 0 of AZD1222 vaccination. Receptors originate from an adult in good health. Both conserved end residues are part of each CDR3. A D gene is named only where the DNA matches it firmly. The listing skips clone size in some rows; elsewhere it reads once, few, many or a size class.

size | D | J | V | CDR3 | DNA
NA | TRBD2 | TRBJ2-1 | TRBV11-2 | CASSFQLGGRNWNEQFF | TGTGCCAGCAGCTTCCAGCTGGGCGGGAGGAATTGGAATGAGCAGTTCTTC
few | TRBD1 | TRBJ1-5 | TRBV11-3 | CASSLTGGGNQPQHF | TGTGCCAGCAGCTTGACAGGGGGTGGCAATCAGCCCCAGCATTTT
NA | TRBD1 | TRBJ1-2 | TRBV7-8 | CASSIQGAGYGYTF | TGTGCCAGCAGCATCCAGGGGGCGGGCTATGGCTACACCTTC
NA | TRBD1 | TRBJ1-4 | TRBV19 | CASTSDRGNEKLFF | TGTGCCAGTACCTCGGACAGGGGAAATGAAAAACTGTTTTTT
NA | NA | TRBJ1-2 | TRBV4-3 | CASSQFRGESGYTF | TGCGCCAGCAGCCAATTCCGAGGGGAATCTGGCTACACCTTC
NA | TRBD2 | TRBJ2-2 | TRBV4-3 | CASSHQIGASGSHTGELFF | TGCGCCAGCAGCCATCAGATAGGGGCTAGCGGGAGCCACACCGGGGAGCTGTTTTTT
NA | TRBD1 | TRBJ1-2 | TRBV6-2/TRBV6-3 | CASSYVWDRSRANYGYTF | TGTGCCAGCAGTTACGTCTGGGACAGATCACGAGCTAACTATGGCTACACCTTC
NA | TRBD1 | TRBJ2-6 | TRBV4-3 | CASSRTGGSGANVLTF | TGCGCCAGCAGCCGCACAGGGGGCTCCGGGGCCAACGTCCTGACTTTC
few | TRBD1 | TRBJ1-1 | TRBV10-3 | CATQGGNTEAFF | TGTGCCACCCAGGGGGGAAACACTGAAGCTTTCTTT
NA | NA | TRBJ1-2 | TRBV10-3 | CAISESPLRGARRRLYGYTF | TGTGCCATCAGTGAGTCACCCCTTCGAGGGGCTCGAAGGAGGCTCTATGGCTACACCTTC
NA | NA | TRBJ1-3 | TRBV9 | CASSVWADAFSGNTIYF | TGTGCCAGCAGCGTGTGGGCAGATGCATTCTCTGGAAACACCATATATTTT
NA | TRBD1 | TRBJ2-3 | TRBV24-1 | CATRDSLTDTQYF | TGTGCCACCCGGGACAGTCTCACAGATACGCAGTATTTT
NA | NA | TRBJ2-1 | TRBV21-1 | CASKAGGPPHEQFF | TGTGCCAGCAAGGCGGGAGGGCCGCCCCATGAGCAGTTCTTC
NA | TRBD1 | TRBJ2-3 | TRBV25-1 | CASRAARGRADTQYF | TGTGCCAGCAGGGCGGCCAGGGGGCGAGCAGATACGCAGTATTTT
NA | TRBD1 | TRBJ1-1 | TRBV5-6 | CASSFGDRGFGTEAFF | TGTGCCAGCAGCTTCGGGGACAGGGGATTCGGCACTGAAGCTTTCTTT
NA | NA | TRBJ1-2 | TRBV7-9 | CASSPEFYKANYGYTF | TGTGCCAGCAGCCCCGAGTTCTATAAGGCTAACTATGGCTACACCTTC
NA | TRBD1 | TRBJ1-2 | TRBV4-1 | CASSQDKRMEDRSNYGYTF | TGCGCCAGCAGCCAAGATAAAAGGATGGAGGACAGGTCTAACTATGGCTACACCTTC
NA | TRBD2 | TRBJ2-2 | TRBV19 | CASSIGSGRAGELFF | TGTGCCAGTAGTATTGGTAGCGGGAGGGCCGGGGAGCTGTTTTTT
NA | TRBD2 | TRBJ2-1 | TRBV27 | CASSLLQGLAGNEQFF | TGTGCCAGCAGTTTGCTGCAGGGACTAGCGGGTAATGAGCAGTTCTTC
NA | NA | TRBJ2-7 | TRBV15 | CATSGEPGESEQYF | TGTGCCACCAGCGGAGAGCCAGGGGAGAGTGAGCAGTACTTC
NA | NA | TRBJ2-1 | TRBV21-1 | CASSKGGGPSYNEQFF | TGTGCCAGCAGCAAAGGAGGCGGGCCCTCCTACAATGAGCAGTTCTTC
NA | NA | TRBJ2-5 | TRBV7-2 | CASSLSVFQETQYF | TGTGCCAGCAGCTTATCGGTGTTTCAAGAGACCCAGTACTTC
NA | NA | TRBJ1-1 | TRBV25-1 | CASSDLNTEAFF | TGTGCCAGCAGTGATCTGAACACTGAAGCTTTCTTT
NA | TRBD1 | TRBJ1-2 | TRBV7-2 | CASSLGGQGNYGYTF | TGTGCCAGCAGCTTGGGGGGACAGGGAAACTATGGCTACACCTTC
NA | NA | TRBJ2-2 | TRBV7-6 | CASSLIPPGPTGELFF | TGTGCCAGCAGCTTAATTCCTCCCGGACCCACCGGGGAGCTGTTTTTT
NA | NA | TRBJ1-2 | TRBV4-3 | CASSQDVTGRTSNYGYTF | TGCGCCAGCAGCCAAGATGTCACGGGACGCACCTCTAACTATGGCTACACCTTC
NA | TRBD1 | TRBJ2-5 | TRBV15 | CATSRAMTGGGETQYF | TGTGCCACCAGCAGAGCCATGACAGGGGGCGGGGAGACCCAGTACTTC
NA | NA | TRBJ1-2 | TRBV28 | CASSLRSNYGYTF | TGTGCCAGCAGTCTACGATCTAACTATGGCTACACCTTC
NA | NA | TRBJ1-2 | TRBV28 | CASSGYAYGYTF | TGTGCCAGCAGTGGGTACGCCTATGGCTACACCTTC
NA | TRBD2 | TRBJ2-5 | TRBV27 | CASSLSIPGTSDQETQYF | TGTGCCAGCAGTTTATCTATTCCCGGGACTAGCGACCAAGAGACCCAGTACTTC
NA | NA | TRBJ2-1 | TRBV11-2 | CASSLGLRNYNEQFF | TGTGCCAGCAGCTTAGGACTAAGAAACTACAATGAGCAGTTCTTC
NA | NA | TRBJ1-4 | TRBV7-9 | CASTKGQSNEKLFF | TGTGCCAGCACCAAAGGACAGTCTAATGAAAAACTGTTTTTT